The present T cell receptor beta chain was sequenced within a study of blood T cell repertoires in COVID-19. Recruited during active infection, patients (from Seattle) were subsequently followed longitudinally. TCRdb keeps only in-frame clones here, not all; method: immunoSEQ multiplex PCR. The table has 150,000 to 200,000 clones, about 81% seen once. The sequencing input was peripheral blood. The source of this sequence is an elderly woman with COVID-19, enrolled during active disease.

The DNA for the CDR3 is TGTGCCAGCAGCCAAACTTACAATGAGCAGTTCTTC. Protein sequence: CASSQTYNEQFF. The chain couples TRBV14 to TRBJ2-1, with unresolved D. This CDR3 is built from 12 residues. Germline V gene data show CDR1 as SGHDN and CDR2 as FVKESK. With 2 bases removed from V and 4 bases from J, the gap between germline ends came to 3 bases.